This T cell receptor (beta chain) was observed in a study of cytomegalovirus exposure and HLA in healthy donors. Overall study: Earlier findings included 100 million to 130 million unique TCR beta sequences obtained from 150 million to 200 million T cells.

PCR involved 60 Vbeta and 13 Jbeta primers. Sequenced by immunoSEQ multiplex PCR; TCRdb stores in-frame clones only, minus some. Among 150,000 to 200,000 clones listed, 60% to 80% were seen once. When sampled, the donors appeared nominally healthy, though they likely had unrecorded immune exposures. Study outcomes and limitations: Data from an earlier analysis indicated that most TCR beta V segments were productive either about 87% or about 30% of the time. According to a later analysis, most TCR beta chains associated with CMV appeared HLA-restricted.

On this clone: The antigen is undetermined.

The sequence was obtained from a man younger than 35 in good health and CMV-seropositive. Specimen: PBMCs.

The CDR3 protein is CAWDVDRGEVEQFF. The DNA of the CDR3 is TGTGCCTGGGATGTTGACAGGGGGGAAGTTGAGCAGTTCTTC. The chain is built from TRBV30 and TRBJ2-1, with 9 bases aligning to TRBD1. V trimming: 5 bases; J trimming: 9 bases; junction bases outside the gene matches: 11. Per the germline V gene, CDR1 is GTSNPN and CDR2 is SVGIG (reference sequence). This CDR3 contains 14 residues.